The 20 T cell receptor beta chains reported below all come from one sample, sequenced in a study of blood T cell repertoires in COVID-19. Assay: immunoSEQ multiplex PCR; the TCRdb copy retains only in-frame clones and omits some. The sample yields 130,000 to 150,000 clones, approximately 90% seen once. The specimen was peripheral blood. The receptor set was obtained from a woman aged 50 to 60 with active or convalescent COVID-19.

V gene TRBV29-1 combines with J gene TRBJ2-7; 9 bases are shared with TRBD1. Germline CDR1 SQVTM, CDR2 ANQGSEA. Trimming took 6 bases from V and 6 from J; bases not matched to a gene: 9. The CDR3 consists of 13 residues. The CDR3 coding sequence is TGCAGCGTGGGGACAGGGAAGTCTGCCGAGCAGTACTTC. Protein product: CSVGTGKSAEQYF.

J is TRBJ2-7 and V is TRBV19; possible D gene TRBD2, 5 bases. Germline CDR1 is LNHDA and CDR2 is SQIVND (reference sequence). Trimming removed 0 bases from V and 5 bases from J, with 11 bases in between. This CDR3 spans 14 amino acids. The CDR3 region is CASSIDAPRDEQYF. The CDR3 bases are TGTGCCAGTAGTATAGATGCTCCGAGGGACGAGCAGTACTTC.

The chain carries TRBV6-5 and TRBJ1-2; a possible D gene is TRBD1 (5 bases). The CDR3 runs 13 residues. V was clipped by 8 bases and J by 5 bases, with 15 bases between them. Germline V gene data show CDR1 as MNHEY and CDR2 as SVGAGI. The DNA for the CDR3 is TGTGCCAGCGCAATGACAGCTACTTATGGCTACACCTTC. This sequence encodes CASAMTATYGYTF.

In this sample, this clone turned up once. The chain carries TRBV7-2 and TRBJ1-5; D is undetermined. Germline CDR1 SGHTA, CDR2 FQGNSA. This CDR3 comprises 15 residues. Trimming left V 1 base short and J 2 bases short, with 9 bases between. The CDR3 nucleotides read TGTGCCAGCAGCTTAGACGGGTGGGGCAATCAGCCCCAGCATTTT. Translated, it gives CASSLDGWGNQPQHF.

This rearrangement joins TRBV2 to TRBJ2-1; D ambiguous. Per germline, CDR1 SNHLY and CDR2 FYNNEI. The CDR3 is made up of 15 amino acids. V was clipped by 5 bases and J by 0 bases, with 11 bases between them. Here the CDR3 DNA reads TGTGCCAGCAGTAAGGCGGCCAGCTCCTACAATGAGCAGTTCTTC. Translated, it gives CASSKAASSYNEQFF. The entire variable domain, with the rest obtained from reference TRBV2 and TRBJ2-1, is as follows: EPEVTQTPSHQVTQMGQEVILRCVPISNHLYFYWYRQILGQKVEFLVSFYNNEISEKSEIFDDQFSVERPDGSNFTLKIRSTKLEDSAMYFCASSKAASSYNEQFFGPGTRLTVL.

The rearrangement uses TRBV18 and TRBJ1-1; D is possibly TRBD1 (5 bases). Germline V gene data show CDR1 as KGHSH and CDR2 as LQKENI. Trimming shortened V by 1 base and J by 2 bases, and 14 bases separated the two germline ends. The CDR3 is 16 amino acids. CDR3 nucleotides: TGTGCCAGCTCACCACGGATGTTAGGGGAAAACACTGAAGCTTTCTTT. Translation: CASSPRMLGENTEAFF.

The V gene is TRBV4-2, the J gene TRBJ2-1, with 8 positions matching TRBD2. The CDR3 is 17 amino acids. The germline V gene encodes CDR1 LGHNA and CDR2 YNFKEQ. J was trimmed by 6 bases and V by 0 bases; bases with no gene match: 10. The chain's CDR3 is CASSQEYGGANFNEQFF. The CDR3 DNA is TGTGCCAGCAGCCAAGAATACGGGGGGGCCAATTTCAATGAGCAGTTCTTC.

The chain combines TRBV28 with TRBJ1-1; 9 nucleotides line up with TRBD1. The CDR3 runs 15 residues. In germline, CDR1 is MDHEN, CDR2 SYDVKM. Germline trimming cut 3 bases from V and 0 bases from J; bases unmatched to any gene: 2. The CDR3 spells CASSFGDRVNTEAFF. In nucleotides, the CDR3 is TGTGCCAGCAGTTTTGGGGACAGGGTGAACACTGAAGCTTTCTTT.

This clone appeared a few times. V gene TRBV18 combines with J gene TRBJ1-2, with 9 bases aligning to TRBD1. Germline CDR1 reads KGHSH; CDR2 reads LQKENI. The CDR3 is made up of 14 amino acids. V lost 4 bases and J lost 4; bases outside the gene matches: 4. CDR3 bases: TGTGCCAGCTCACGGGACAGGGATGTCTATGGCTACACCTTC. It yields the protein CASSRDRDVYGYTF.

Remarks on this clone: Other nucleotide sequences from this sample produce the same CDR3. V usage is TRBV7-2 and J usage is TRBJ2-7; 13 bases map to TRBD2. The CDR3 contains 15 residues. Per germline, CDR1 SGHTA and CDR2 FQGNSA. Trimming removed 4 bases from V and 7 bases from J; junction bases left unmatched: 7. CDR3 DNA: TGTGCCAGCAGCTCCCCCCCGGGACTAGCGGGAGAGCAGTACTTC. Residues: CASSSPPGLAGEQYF.

J is TRBJ2-7 and V is TRBV4-1, with 8 positions matching TRBD2. With V trimmed by 0 bases and J by 3 bases, 4 bases remained unmatched. This CDR3 is built from 15 residues. Germline CDR1 is MGHRA and CDR2 is YSYEKL. CDR3 in DNA: TGCGCCAGCAGCCAAGATCGAACTAGCGGCTACGAGCAGTACTTC. This sequence encodes CASSQDRTSGYEQYF.

The V gene is TRBV5-1, the J gene TRBJ2-1, with 7 bases identical to TRBD2. The germline V gene encodes CDR1 SGHRS and CDR2 YFSETQ. The CDR3 runs to 16 residues. The V gene end was trimmed by 2 bases and the J gene end by 4 bases; junction bases not matched to a gene: 9. The CDR3, as DNA: TGCGCCAGCAGCTTAACTACCGGGACTAAATACAATGAGCAGTTCTTC. Amino acids: CASSLTTGTKYNEQFF.

The rearrangement links TRBV29-1 to TRBJ2-4; tentatively, D is TRBD2 (6 bases). The V end lost 6 bases, the J end lost 0 bases, and 12 bases lay between the germline ends. Germline V gene sequence: CDR1 SQVTM, CDR2 ANQGSEA. The CDR3 sequence is 14 residues long. The CDR3 loop reads CSVASEGAKNIQYF. The CDR3 DNA reads as TGCAGCGTCGCTAGCGAAGGAGCCAAAAACATTCAGTACTTC.

A few counts support this clone. This sequence joins TRBV30 and TRBJ1-3; no clear D gene. There are 14 residues in the CDR3. Germline-derived CDR1 and CDR2 are GTSNPN and SVGIG (reference sequence). Trimming removed 0 bases at V and 0 bases at J, with 6 bases between. The CDR3: CAWSVKSSGNTIYF. In DNA, the CDR3 is TGTGCCTGGAGTGTAAAGAGCTCTGGAAACACCATATATTTT.

The rearrangement links TRBV7-8 to TRBJ2-7, with a possible D match to TRBD2 (5 bases). V was shortened by 2 bases and J by 2 bases, with 13 bases between the two germline ends. Germline V lookup: CDR1 SGHVS, CDR2 FQNEAQ. The CDR3 is 15 residues long. CDR3 region: CASSLTGSGAYEQYF. The CDR3 DNA reads TGTGCCAGCAGCTTAACGGGGTCTGGAGCCTACGAGCAGTACTTC.

The chain combines TRBV5-5 with TRBJ1-5; tentatively, D is TRBD1 (5 bases). The CDR3 runs 16 residues. The germline V and J ends were trimmed by 0 bases and 0 bases, with 10 bases remaining between them. The V gene's germline CDR1 is SGHKS and CDR2 YYEKEE (reference sequence). CDR3 residues: CASSLDGGISNQPQHF. CDR3 coding DNA: TGTGCCAGCAGCTTGGACGGGGGAATTAGCAATCAGCCCCAGCATTTT.

In its sample, this clone was seen once. The gene calls are TRBV2 and TRBJ1-5; 8 bases are shared with TRBD1. CDR1 and CDR2 from the germline V gene are SNHLY and FYNNEI. V gave up 8 bases and J gave up 0 bases; unmatched junction bases: 3. The CDR3 spans 14 residues. CDR3 protein: CASQGQDSNQPQHF. The CDR3 DNA reads TGTGCCAGCCAGGGACAGGATAGCAATCAGCCCCAGCATTTT.

The CDR3 here is CASSDGRGAHNEQFF. CDR3 DNA sequence: TGCGCCAGCAGTGATGGACGGGGGGCACACAATGAGCAGTTCTTC. This chain links TRBV10-1 with TRBJ2-1, with a weak D call TRBD2 (7 bases). Germline-derived CDR1 and CDR2 are WNHNN and SYGVQD (reference sequence). V was pared by 3 bases and J by 5 bases, with 14 bases between. The CDR3 extends over 15 amino acids.

This clone was counted only a few times. The CDR3 DNA reads TGTGCCAGCAGTCCCCGGCCTAGGGAGTATGGCTACACCTTC. It is translated as CASSPRPREYGYTF. This chain joins TRBV28 and TRBJ1-2; D gene ambiguous. Trimming cost V 5 bases and J 5 bases, with 15 bases left between them. The germline V gene encodes CDR1 MDHEN and CDR2 SYDVKM. The CDR3 consists of 14 residues.

The chain couples TRBV7-2 to TRBJ1-1, with TRBD1 as a possible D gene (6 bases). CDR1 is SGHTA and CDR2 is FQGNSA in the germline V gene. The CDR3 is made up of 13 amino acids. V gave up 9 bases and J gave up 1 base, with 12 bases separating them. CDR3 in amino acids: CASQIQGNTEAFF. The CDR3 region has the DNA TGTGCCAGTCAAATACAGGGGAACACTGAAGCTTTCTTT.